The source of this TCR beta chain is a study of early T cells in non-severe SARS-CoV-2 infection. Study information: Bulk RNA taken from unsorted whole blood was sequenced, leaving chains unpaired.

General study results and limits: Matching results from VDJdb favored anti-spike CD8 responses, leaving private and CD4 specificities undetected.

Germline assignment: CDR1 MNHNY and CDR2 SVGAGI (reference sequence). CDR3 size: 14 residues. With 2 bases removed from V and 2 bases from J, the gap between germline ends came to 10 bases. About this clonotype: Antigen specificity is unknown.

Individual cDNA molecules received unique molecular identifiers during library preparation. TCRdb used MiXCR to reprocess the 5' RACE reads, holding one entry per CDR3 protein. The sample gives fewer than 40,000 distinct CDR3 sequences, approximately 7% of which show up once; approximately 2.7% is in the top ten. This rearrangement joins TRBV6-6 to TRBJ2-7; D uncertain. What was sequenced was whole blood. This receptor was obtained from an adult who was a healthcare worker with PCR-confirmed SARS-CoV-2 infection or an uninfected control (not recorded which). The CDR3 DNA is TGTGCCAGCAGTTACGAAGTTCCTCCCTACGAGCAGTACTTC. Translated: CASSYEVPPYEQYF.